This is a list of T cell receptor beta chains from one sample in a study of cytomegalovirus exposure and HLA in healthy donors. Assay used: immunoSEQ multiplex PCR; TCRdb lists only in-frame clones, some missing. The profile covers about 50,000 clones, with 93% appearing a single time and under 2% taken by the ten largest. The sequenced sample consisted of PBMCs. The origin of the receptors is a woman between 18 and 30 years old in good health and CMV-seropositive. The CDR3 runs from the conserved cysteine through the conserved F or W. The D gene is left open where the match is weak. Only part of the rows carry a size: once, few, many, or a class if the clone is expanded.

J	size	V	D	DNA	CDR3
TRBJ1-5	once	TRBV18	TRBD1	TGTGCCACCTCGGGACAGGGTGATCAGCCCCAGCATTTT	CATSGQGDQPQHF
TRBJ2-3	NA	TRBV19	TRBD2	TGTGCCAGTAGTAGCGCCCTTGGGCGGGGGGGCCTTTCTAGCACAGATACGCAGTATTTT	CASSSALGRGGLSSTDTQYF
TRBJ2-1	NA	TRBV11-3	TRBD2	TGTGCCAGCAGCTTAAACTTAGCGGGGGGGCCGGGGTACAATGAGCAGTTCTTC	CASSLNLAGGPGYNEQFF
TRBJ1-2	NA	TRBV6-6	NA	TGTGCCAGCAAGGCAGGGGATATTGAGGCATATGGCTACACCTTC	CASKAGDIEAYGYTF
TRBJ2-7	NA	TRBV6-1	TRBD2	TGTGCCAGCACTACCTCGGGACTAGCGGGGTTCGAGCAGTACTTC	CASTTSGLAGFEQYF
TRBJ2-1	NA	TRBV19	NA	TGTGCCAGTAGAGGGCAGGGATACAATGAGCAGTTCTTC	CASRGQGYNEQFF
TRBJ1-1	NA	TRBV9	NA	TGTGCCAGCAGCGTAGATGGGTGGTTCGGGACTGAGAACACTGAAGCTTTCTTT	CASSVDGWFGTENTEAFF
TRBJ2-7	NA	TRBV5-1	TRBD1	TGCGCCAGCAGCCCCGGGGACAGCGCCTACGAGCAGTACTTC	CASSPGDSAYEQYF
TRBJ2-7	NA	TRBV18	TRBD1	TGTGCCAGCTCACAAACCTCGGGACAGAAAGGGTTC	CASSQTSGQKGF
TRBJ2-1	NA	TRBV7-7	TRBD2	TGTGCCAGCAGCCCTAACTTAGCGGGGGGCTACAATGAGCAGTTCTTC	CASSPNLAGGYNEQFF
TRBJ1-6	once	TRBV9	TRBD1	TGTGCCAGCAGCGTAGGACAGGGTGAAACACCCCTCCACTTT	CASSVGQGETPLHF
TRBJ1-6	NA	TRBV27	NA	TGTGCCAGCAGTTTGGTGGACAGTCCCTTCGGGTCCCTCCACTTT	CASSLVDSPFGSLHF
TRBJ2-5	NA	TRBV11-2	TRBD2	TGTGCCAGCAGCCCGCGCGCCCTCTCTCGCGGGGGTGAGACCCAGTACTTC	CASSPRALSRGGETQYF
TRBJ1-2	NA	TRBV7-3	TRBD1	TGTGCCAGCAGCTTAACGAATACAGGGGTTGGCTACACCTTC	CASSLTNTGVGYTF
TRBJ2-1	NA	TRBV6-5	TRBD2	TGTGCCAGCAGTTATTCGGGAGGGTTCAATGAGCAGTTCTTC	CASSYSGGFNEQFF
TRBJ2-3	NA	TRBV5-1	NA	TGCGCCAGCAGCTCTACCAGCGGGAGCACAGATACGCAGTATTTT	CASSSTSGSTDTQYF
TRBJ2-5	NA	TRBV18	TRBD2	TGTGCCAGCTCACCTGATAGCGGGGGAACTCAAGAGACCCAGTACTTC	CASSPDSGGTQETQYF
TRBJ1-5	NA	TRBV28	NA	TGTGCCAGCAGCCGAACCACAGGGCGCAATCAGCCCCAGCATTTT	CASSRTTGRNQPQHF
TRBJ2-2	NA	TRBV23-1	NA	TGCGCCAGCAGTCAAGAATCCAGGGGGGCGAACACCGGGGAGCTGTTTTTT	CASSQESRGANTGELFF
TRBJ2-5	NA	TRBV5-6	NA	TGTGCCAGCAGCCCCCCTGAAGACACCCTGGGAGAGACCCAGTACTTC	CASSPPEDTLGETQYF
TRBJ2-5	NA	TRBV7-8	NA	TGTGCCAGCAGCTCCGAAGAGACCCAGTACTTC	CASSSEETQYF
TRBJ2-7	NA	TRBV28	TRBD2	TGTGCCAGCAGTTTAGGGGGTGGCCCGGGAGGTACCTACGAGCAGTACTTC	CASSLGGGPGGTYEQYF
TRBJ2-1	NA	TRBV27	TRBD2	TGTGCCAGCAGTTTATGGTTCCCCAGCGGGGTTGACAATGAGCAGTTCTTC	CASSLWFPSGVDNEQFF
TRBJ2-3	NA	TRBV7-2	NA	TGTGCCAGCAGCTCCCCCCCAGTCACAGATACGCAGTATTTT	CASSSPPVTDTQYF
TRBJ1-6	NA	TRBV2	NA	TGTGCCAGCAGTGATTTAGGGGTGAGCTCACCCCTCCACTTT	CASSDLGVSSPLHF
TRBJ1-2	NA	TRBV4-3	NA	TGCGCCAGCAGCCCTTCGGGGGAGGACTATGGCTACACCTTC	CASSPSGEDYGYTF
TRBJ2-2	NA	TRBV30	TRBD1	TGTGCCGCAAAACCGGGACAGCAAACCGGGGAGCTGTTTTTT	CAAKPGQQTGELFF
TRBJ2-1	NA	TRBV25-1	NA	TGTGCCAGCAGGGACTCGCCGGGCAGTGAGCAGTTCTTC	CASRDSPGSEQFF
TRBJ1-2	NA	TRBV7-9	NA	TGTGCCAGCAGCTTAAGGTCTCCGGGTGGCTACACCTTC	CASSLRSPGGYTF
TRBJ2-6	NA	TRBV10-1	TRBD1	TGCGCCAGCAGTCCCGACAGGGCTGGGGCCAACGTCCTGACTTTC	CASSPDRAGANVLTF
TRBJ2-2	once	TRBV5-1	NA	TGCGCCAGCAGCATACTAAGTCCGAACACCGGGGAGCTGTTTTTT	CASSILSPNTGELFF
TRBJ1-1	NA	TRBV4-2	TRBD1	TGTGCCAGCAGCCAAGATCCACAGGGGACCATGAACACTGAAGCTTTCTTT	CASSQDPQGTMNTEAFF
TRBJ2-3	NA	TRBV7-9	NA	TGTGCCAGCAGCTCCGAGGGGGCAGATACGCAGTATTTT	CASSSEGADTQYF
TRBJ1-1	NA	TRBV27	NA	TGTGCCAGCAGTCCCGGATCGGGGTTGCCCTTTTTTCCCTCGTTT	CASSPGSGLPFFPSF
TRBJ2-1	NA	TRBV11-3	NA	TGTGCCAGCAGCTTAGTGAGGGATGAGCAGTTCTTC	CASSLVRDEQFF
TRBJ2-5	NA	TRBV5-1	NA	TGCGCCAGCAGCTCTTCCCGGGGAATGGAGACCCAGTACTTC	CASSSSRGMETQYF
TRBJ2-6	NA	TRBV2	NA	TGTGCCAGCACGACAGGTACCAGCTCTGGGGCCAACGTCCTGACTTTC	CASTTGTSSGANVLTF
TRBJ1-3	NA	TRBV6-1	TRBD1	TGTGCCAGCCGAGGGACAGCTGGAAACACCATATATTTT	CASRGTAGNTIYF
TRBJ2-1	NA	TRBV10-1	TRBD1	TGCGCCAGCAGCCGACAGGGGTATTCCAATGAGCAGTTCTTC	CASSRQGYSNEQFF
TRBJ2-5	NA	TRBV7-8	NA	TGTGCCAGCAGCGTGGGCAGGGGAATCGGGCAAGAGACCCAGTACTTC	CASSVGRGIGQETQYF
TRBJ2-7	NA	TRBV7-9	TRBD2	TGTGCCAGCAGCCCCCGGACTAGCGGGGGTGACTCCTACGAGCAGTACTTC	CASSPRTSGGDSYEQYF
TRBJ2-5	NA	TRBV19	NA	TGTGCCAGTAGAAGGGACATAAGAGGGACCCAGTACTTC	CASRRDIRGTQYF
TRBJ2-1	NA	TRBV7-2	NA	TGTGCCAGCAGCTTACTTAGTGCTTCGTACAATGAGCAGTTCTTC	CASSLLSASYNEQFF
TRBJ1-5	NA	TRBV4-2	NA	TGTGCCAGCAGCCAAGATCTGACTCTCCAGCCCCAGCATTTT	CASSQDLTLQPQHF
TRBJ1-1	NA	TRBV5-1	NA	TGCGCCAGCAGCTTACGACACCTTACATCCCCGGAGGGCACTGAAGCTTTCTTT	CASSLRHLTSPEGTEAFF
TRBJ2-3	once	TRBV5-4	TRBD2	TGTGCCAGCAGCCGCGGGACTAGTAGCACAGATACGCAGTATTTT	CASSRGTSSTDTQYF
TRBJ1-4	NA	TRBV19	TRBD1	TGTGCCAGTAGTGCAACAGGGGGCATGGGTGAAAAACTGTTTTTT	CASSATGGMGEKLFF
TRBJ1-1	NA	TRBV11-2	NA	TGTGCCAGCAGCTTAGGGACAATGAACACTGAAGCTTTCTTT	CASSLGTMNTEAFF
TRBJ1-5	NA	TRBV4-1	NA	TGCGCCAGCAGCCAAGAAGGGGGGGGCCGCAATCAGCCCCAGCATTTT	CASSQEGGGRNQPQHF
TRBJ1-1	NA	TRBV2	TRBD1	TGTTCCCTACTCTGGACAGGGGCAGGGGGTGCGAACACTGAAGCTTTCTTT	CSLLWTGAGGANTEAFF
TRBJ2-3	NA	TRBV5-1	NA	TGCGCCAGCACCCCCAGCGGTCCAGATACGCAGTATTTT	CASTPSGPDTQYF
TRBJ1-2	NA	TRBV28	NA	TGTGCCAGCAGTCTCCCCAGGGGTGGCTATGGCTACACCTTC	CASSLPRGGYGYTF
TRBJ1-5	NA	TRBV27	NA	TGTGCCAGCAGTCAAGGCAGTGGGGCCAATCAGCCCCAGCATTTT	CASSQGSGANQPQHF
TRBJ2-5	NA	TRBV19	NA	TGTGCCAGTAGTATAGGAGGGCTCCAGTACTTC	CASSIGGLQYF
TRBJ2-1	once	TRBV7-2	TRBD2	TGTGCCAGCAGCTTAGTCTTCGCGGGGGTGTCCTACAATGAGCAGTTCTTC	CASSLVFAGVSYNEQFF
TRBJ1-2	NA	TRBV27	TRBD1	TGTGCCAGCAGTTTATTCGGGACAGGGTATGGCTACACCTTC	CASSLFGTGYGYTF
TRBJ1-5	NA	TRBV15	TRBD1	TGTGCCACCAGGAGGGCCGGGACAGGGAGTAATCAGCCCCAGCATTTT	CATRRAGTGSNQPQHF
TRBJ2-5	NA	TRBV5-1	NA	TGCGCCAGCAGCCCGTTACAGGGCAGCGAGACCCAGTACTTC	CASSPLQGSETQYF